The clone carrying this T cell receptor (beta chain) appeared a few times. This specimen comes from a study of identical twins. A universal primer site arose from template switching, and cDNA bore unique molecular identifiers. TCRdb reanalysed the 5' RACE reads using MiXCR and keeps one entry per CDR3 protein. The repertoire includes 200,000 to 250,000 distinct CDR3 sequences, under 10% of them detected once, and 1.5% to 2.5% sits in the top ten. This CDR3 spans 15 amino acids. Germline-derived CDR1 and CDR2 are SGHDT and YYEEEE. V lost 3 bases and J lost 3; bases outside the gene matches: 7. These same data were also listed under a study on yellow fever vaccine responses in identical twins.

The sample was memory (CD45RO+) T cells sorted from blood. V and J are TRBV5-6 and TRBJ2-5, with TRBD1 identical over 8 bases. This TCR was sampled from a young woman in good health. The CDR3: CASSSSLDREETQYF. In nucleotides, the CDR3 is TGTGCCAGCAGCTCCTCTTTGGACAGGGAAGAGACCCAGTACTTC.